This paragraph reports one T cell receptor (beta chain). Its antigen is not known. V trimming: 10 bases; J trimming: 5 bases; junction bases outside the gene matches: 15. This CDR3 is built from 16 residues. Germline V gene data show CDR1 as ENHRY and CDR2 as SYGVKD. The table came from immunoSEQ multiplex PCR; TCRdb's copy has only in-frame clones and leaves some out. The profile shows some 14,000 clones, approximately 94% of them singletons. The entry originates in a study of B cell selection in AIRE deficiency. Study outcomes and limitations: Healthy donors alone shared 31.6% of 3,500 to 4,000 Treg sequences; patients alone 9% to 9.5%. Patient Tconv and Treg cells showed healthy-like TCRBV usage, CDR3 length, diversity. About 33% of healthy-donor shared Treg TCRbeta sequences appeared in patient Tconv cells. Shared Treg sequences had shorter CDR3s, biased toward rearrangements with few non-templated insertions.

The regulatory T cell sort gate was CD4+CD25hiCD127low/negative. The rearrangement links TRBV10-3 to TRBJ2-1; 9 bases are shared with TRBD2. This sequence was found in a human donor with AIRE deficiency. Input material: Tregs sorted from PBMCs. The CDR3 nucleotides are TGTGCCACCTCATTCCCTAGCGGGACAATCAACAATGAGCAGTTCTTC. Amino acids: CATSFPSGTINNEQFF.